A single sample is the source of the 14 T cell receptor beta chains below, sequenced in a study of cytomegalovirus exposure and HLA in healthy donors. The PCR was carried out with 60 Vbeta primers and 13 Jbeta primers. Using immunoSEQ multiplex PCR, the repertoire was profiled, and TCRdb retains in-frame clones only, with some absent. This table has under 200,000 clones, over 70% appearing once. Sequenced input: PBMCs. The receptors stem from a woman in her fifties or sixties in good health and CMV-seronegative.

The chain is built from TRBV6-6 and TRBJ1-4; 8 bases agree with TRBD1. Germline CDR1 is MNHNY and CDR2 is SVGAGI (reference sequence). The CDR3 is 15 amino acids. The V gene end was trimmed by 7 bases and the J gene end by 0 bases; junction bases not matched to a gene: 4. In nucleotides, the CDR3 is TGTGCCAGCATAGGGACAGGCGCAACTAATGAAAAACTGTTTTTT. The encoded protein is CASIGTGATNEKLFF.

The chain links TRBV9 to TRBJ2-5; 8 nucleotides align to TRBD1. Trimming took 0 bases from V and 1 from J; bases not matched to a gene: 2. Germline CDR1 and CDR2: SGDLS and YYNGEE. CDR3 length: 15 residues. This CDR3 is CASSVGGTGQETQYF. CDR3 DNA sequence: TGTGCCAGCAGCGTAGGGGGGACAGGCCAAGAGACCCAGTACTTC.

This rearrangement joins TRBV6-5 to TRBJ2-3; 9 bases are a match to TRBD2. In germline, CDR1 is MNHEY, CDR2 SVGAGI. V was clipped by 0 bases and J by 3 bases; unmatched bases: 4. This CDR3 contains 16 residues. DNA for the CDR3: TGTGCCAGCAGTTACTCGCGGGAGGGCCTGACAGATACGCAGTATTTT. It codes for CASSYSREGLTDTQYF.

In its sample, this clone was seen once. This chain links TRBV9 with TRBJ2-1; the match to TRBD2 covers 9 bases. CDR1 is SGDLS, CDR2 YYNGEE, per germline. The CDR3 length is 17 residues. V was pared by 0 bases and J by 2 bases, with 6 bases of the junction left unmatched. The CDR3 is CASSVASGRTAYNEQFF. CDR3 DNA: TGTGCCAGCAGCGTAGCAAGCGGGAGGACCGCCTACAATGAGCAGTTCTTC.

There are a few counts of this clone. The chain carries TRBV14 and TRBJ2-1, with TRBD2 as a possible D gene (5 bases). V was clipped by 2 bases and J by 0 bases, with 11 bases between them. CDR1 SGHDN and CDR2 FVKESK come from the germline V gene. This CDR3 region has 16 residues. CDR3: CASSQTLRDSYNEQFF. CDR3 nucleotides: TGTGCCAGCAGCCAAACTCTGAGGGACTCCTACAATGAGCAGTTCTTC.

The V call is TRBV2, the J call TRBJ1-5; D is ambiguous. Looked up from germline, CDR1 is SNHLY and CDR2 is FYNNEI. This CDR3 is built from 15 residues. The ends were cut back, 4 bases at V and 0 bases at J, with 10 bases in the middle. CDR3 region: CASSAQVNSNQPQHF. The CDR3 region has the DNA TGTGCCAGCAGTGCCCAGGTGAATAGCAATCAGCCCCAGCATTTT.

The chain joins TRBV5-1 to TRBJ1-1; D possibly corresponds to TRBD1 (5 bases). V shed 0 bases and J shed 4 bases, with 16 bases lying between them. Germline-derived CDR1 and CDR2 are SGHRS and YFSETQ. The CDR3 runs to 16 residues. Here the CDR3 reads CASSLGGGAQVTEAFF. The DNA of the CDR3 is TGCGCCAGCAGCTTGGGAGGCGGGGCCCAGGTCACTGAAGCTTTCTTT.

This chain connects TRBV7-2 to TRBJ2-5, with TRBD2 matching 11 bases. CDR1 and CDR2 (germline): SGHTA, FQGNSA. The CDR3 extends over 17 amino acids. Trimming took 5 bases from V and 1 from J; bases not matched to a gene: 9. The CDR3 sequence is CASSPGVAGGSQETQYF. DNA for the CDR3: TGTGCCAGCAGCCCCGGGGTAGCGGGAGGGTCCCAAGAGACCCAGTACTTC.

The chain recombines TRBV11-3 with TRBJ1-1; D call uncertain. Germline V gene sequence: CDR1 SGHNT, CDR2 YENEEA. The germline V and J ends were trimmed by 5 bases and 4 bases, with 11 bases remaining between them. The CDR3 extends over 13 amino acids. In nucleotides, the CDR3 is TGTGCCAGCAGCCCAAGCCGGGGCACTGAAGCTTTCTTT. Translation gives CASSPSRGTEAFF. Based on the CDR3 plus reference TRBV11-3 and TRBJ1-1, the full variable domain is EAGVVQSPRYKIIEKKQPVAFWCNPISGHNTLYWYLQNLGQGPELLIRYENEEAVDDSQLPKDRFSAERLKGVDSTLKIQPAELGDSAVYLCASSPSRGTEAFFGQGTRLTVV.

This chain uses TRBV28 with TRBJ1-1, with D possibly TRBD1 on 6 matching bases. The CDR3 is made up of 15 amino acids. CDR1 and CDR2 from the germline V gene are MDHEN and SYDVKM. V was pared by 7 bases and J by 1 base, with 16 bases between. The CDR3 DNA reads as TGTGCCAGCAACAAACTAACAGGGTGGAACACTGAAGCTTTCTTT. Protein: CASNKLTGWNTEAFF.

The gene calls are TRBV6-5 and TRBJ2-5, with a weak D call TRBD2 (7 bases). The germline V gene has CDR1 MNHEY and CDR2 SVGAGI. This CDR3 comprises 14 residues. Trimming left V 7 bases short and J 5 bases short, with 17 bases between. This CDR3 reads CASTPGRGHETQYF. CDR3 nucleotide sequence: TGTGCCAGCACCCCGGGGCGGGGGCACGAGACCCAGTACTTC.

In this sample, this clone turned up a few times. The J gene is TRBJ2-5, the V gene TRBV30, with D maybe TRBD1 (7 bases). CDR3 length: 15 amino acids. Germline CDR1 is GTSNPN and CDR2 is SVGIG (reference sequence). V was cut by 4 bases and J by 4 bases, with 19 bases left in between. The CDR3 region has the DNA TGTGCCTGGAACTCAGGGGGGCAGCTCCGAGAGACCCAGTACTTC. It codes for CAWNSGGQLRETQYF.

The rearrangement links TRBV7-2 to TRBJ2-7; possible D gene TRBD2, 6 bases. Germline V CDR1 and CDR2: SGHTA, FQGNSA. The V gene lost 1 base and the J gene lost 3 bases, with 13 bases spanning the gap. There are 15 residues in the CDR3. The CDR3 sequence: CASSLESGARYEQYF. The CDR3 coding sequence is TGTGCCAGCAGCTTAGAATCGGGAGCGCGCTACGAGCAGTACTTC.

This clone was counted once. Other DNA sequences in the same sample also yield this CDR3. This chain uses TRBV5-8 with TRBJ1-2; 7 nucleotides match TRBD1. Germline trimming cut 5 bases from V and 3 bases from J; bases unmatched to any gene: 10. The germline gives CDR1 SGHTS, CDR2 YDEGEE. There are 15 residues in the CDR3. This CDR3 reads CASSHLTGEDYGYTF. Written as DNA, the CDR3 is TGTGCCAGCAGTCATCTAACAGGGGAGGACTATGGCTACACCTTC.